This T cell receptor (beta chain) was observed in a study of T cells after yellow fever vaccination. With 5 bases removed from V and 8 bases from J, the gap between germline ends came to 18 bases. The CDR3 covers 14 residues. Germline CDR1 is SGHTA and CDR2 is FQGNSA. TCR cDNA, made by 5'RACE template switching, carried an added universal primer site and UMIs. MiXCR, applied by TCRdb to the 5' RACE reads, yields one record per CDR3 protein. Of hundreds of thousands of distinct CDR3 sequences in the sample, about 15% were seen once. The study, taken as a whole, reports: Reappearing after the booster were most of the clones from primary vaccination (approximately 96% CD4, around 88% CD8). A weaker secondary response peaked on day 5, the primary on day 15. Within FACS-sorted repertoires, abundant clonotypes contaminating from the bulk population could be present.

In the case of this clonotype: Its antigen remains unknown.

This chain joins TRBV7-2 and TRBJ1-1; possible D gene TRBD1, 5 bases. The sample was PBMCs, taken more than 4 days after the first yellow fever vaccination. The TCR sequence derives from a man younger than 30 who received the YFV17D yellow fever vaccine. The CDR3 reads CASSQRQGMAEAFF. The CDR3 DNA sequence: TGTGCCAGCAGCCAGAGGCAGGGAATGGCGGAAGCTTTCTTT.